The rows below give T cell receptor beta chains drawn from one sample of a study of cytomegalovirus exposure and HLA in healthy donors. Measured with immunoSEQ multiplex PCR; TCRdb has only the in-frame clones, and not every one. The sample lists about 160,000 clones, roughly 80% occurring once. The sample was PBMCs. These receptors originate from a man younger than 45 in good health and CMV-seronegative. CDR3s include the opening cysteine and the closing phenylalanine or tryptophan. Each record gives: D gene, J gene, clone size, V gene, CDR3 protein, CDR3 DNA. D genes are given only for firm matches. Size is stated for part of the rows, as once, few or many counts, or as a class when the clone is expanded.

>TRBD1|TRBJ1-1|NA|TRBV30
CAWSDGQGASEAFF
TGTGCCTGGAGTGACGGACAGGGGGCTAGTGAAGCTTTCTTT
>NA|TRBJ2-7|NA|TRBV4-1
CASSQEGVTSYEQYF
TGCGCCAGCAGCCAAGAGGGCGTAACCTCCTACGAGCAGTACTTC
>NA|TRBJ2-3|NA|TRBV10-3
CAISSQDTQYF
TGTGCCATCAGCTCCCAGGATACGCAGTATTTT
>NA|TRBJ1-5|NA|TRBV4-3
CASSQDRAGYQPQHF
TGCGCCAGCAGCCAAGATCGGGCAGGGTATCAGCCCCAGCATTTT
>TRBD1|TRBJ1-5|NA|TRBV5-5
CASSRTGGAGQPQHF
TGTGCCAGCAGCCGGACAGGGGGCGCGGGGCAGCCCCAGCATTTT
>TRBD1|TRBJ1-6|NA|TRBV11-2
CASSKDRGRNYNSPLHF
TGTGCCAGCAGCAAGGACAGGGGGCGAAACTATAATTCACCCCTCCACTTT
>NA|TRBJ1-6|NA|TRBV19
CASNRGGTYNSPLHF
TGTGCCAGTAATAGAGGGGGAACCTATAATTCACCCCTCCACTTT
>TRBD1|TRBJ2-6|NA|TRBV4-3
CASSYDRALGANVLTF
TGCGCCAGCAGCTATGACAGGGCTTTGGGGGCCAACGTCCTGACTTTC
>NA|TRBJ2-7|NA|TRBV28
CASSLDLAGQYEQYF
TGTGCCAGCAGTCTCGATCTGGCGGGGCAGTACGAGCAGTACTTC
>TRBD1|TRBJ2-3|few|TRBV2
CASSGQGQSTDTQYF
TGTGCCAGCAGTGGACAGGGTCAGAGCACAGATACGCAGTATTTT
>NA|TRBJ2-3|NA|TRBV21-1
CASSKKGPPRLALELGTDTQYF
TGTGCCAGCAGCAAAAAGGGGCCGCCTAGGCTAGCGCTAGAGCTGGGCACAGATACGCAGTATTTT
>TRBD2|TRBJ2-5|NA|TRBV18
CASSPKAGEATQYF
TGTGCCAGCTCACCAAAGGCGGGAGAAGCGACCCAGTACTTC
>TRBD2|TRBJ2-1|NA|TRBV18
CASSPPFLGGTSGRAFDEQFF
TGTGCCAGCTCACCGCCCTTTTTAGGTGGGACTAGCGGGAGGGCCTTCGATGAGCAGTTCTTC
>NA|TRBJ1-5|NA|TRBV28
CASSLEGGNQPQHF
TGTGCCAGCAGTTTAGAAGGGGGCAATCAGCCCCAGCATTTT
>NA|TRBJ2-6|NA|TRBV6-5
CASSYIRSGANVLTF
TGTGCCAGCAGTTACATCAGATCTGGGGCCAACGTCCTGACTTTC
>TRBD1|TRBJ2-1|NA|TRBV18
CASSPSIQGAMDEQFF
TGTGCCAGCTCACCAAGTATCCAGGGGGCGATGGATGAGCAGTTCTTC
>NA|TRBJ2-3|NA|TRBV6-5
CASSAGATHADTQYF
TGTGCCAGCAGTGCGGGGGCTACCCACGCAGATACGCAGTATTTT
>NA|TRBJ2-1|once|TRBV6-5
CATTNSGSYNEQFF
TGTGCCACCACCAACAGCGGCTCCTACAATGAGCAGTTCTTC
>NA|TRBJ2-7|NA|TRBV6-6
CASSYSGQATYEQYF
TGTGCCAGCAGTTACTCTGGTCAGGCGACCTACGAGCAGTACTTC
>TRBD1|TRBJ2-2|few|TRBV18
CASLRGQDTGELFF
TGTGCCAGCTTGAGGGGGCAAGATACCGGGGAGCTGTTTTTT
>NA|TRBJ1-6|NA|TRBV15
CATSRDLFPNNSPLHF
TGTGCCACCAGCAGAGATCTTTTCCCTAATAATTCACCCCTCCACTTT
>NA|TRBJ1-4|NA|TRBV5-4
CASSFREGNEKLFF
TGTGCCAGCAGCTTCAGGGAAGGGAATGAAAAACTGTTTTTT
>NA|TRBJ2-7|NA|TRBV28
CASSLSNSYEQYF
TGTGCCAGCAGTTTATCTAACAGCTACGAGCAGTACTTC
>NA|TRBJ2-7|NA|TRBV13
CASSLGVGPTSSYEQYF
TGTGCCAGCAGCTTAGGGGTTGGTCCAACGAGCTCCTACGAGCAGTACTTC
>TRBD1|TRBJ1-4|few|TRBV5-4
CASSHTGRGQDEKLFF
TGTGCCAGCAGCCATACGGGGAGAGGACAGGATGAAAAACTGTTTTTT
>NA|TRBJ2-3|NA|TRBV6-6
CASSQRQVEADTQYF
TGTGCCAGCAGCCAGCGACAGGTCGAGGCAGATACGCAGTATTTT
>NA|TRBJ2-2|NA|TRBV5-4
CASSYPQGSITGELFF
TGTGCCAGCAGCTACCCCCAGGGGTCGATCACCGGGGAGCTGTTTTTT
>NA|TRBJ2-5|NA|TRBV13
CASSLGGSTEFRETQYF
TGTGCCAGCAGCTTAGGGGGCTCTACGGAATTTAGGGAGACCCAGTACTTC
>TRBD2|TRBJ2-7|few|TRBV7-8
CASSLLREDSYEQYF
TGTGCCAGCAGCTTACTCCGGGAGGACTCCTACGAGCAGTACTTC
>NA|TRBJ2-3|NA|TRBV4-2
CASSLEGGTDTQYF
TGTGCCAGCAGCCTTGAGGGGGGGACAGATACGCAGTATTTT
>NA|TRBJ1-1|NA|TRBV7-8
CASSLGQYNEAFF
TGTGCCAGCAGCTTAGGGCAGTACAATGAAGCTTTCTTT
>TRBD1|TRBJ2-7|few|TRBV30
CAWNSAGGEQYF
TGTGCCTGGAACTCTGCAGGGGGCGAGCAGTACTTC
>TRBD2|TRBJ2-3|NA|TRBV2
CASSESGEGTDTQYF
TGTGCCAGCAGTGAATCGGGGGAGGGTACAGATACGCAGTATTTT
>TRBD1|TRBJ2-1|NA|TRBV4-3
CASSQGQGNYNEQFF
TGCGCCAGCAGCCAAGGACAGGGAAACTACAATGAGCAGTTCTTC
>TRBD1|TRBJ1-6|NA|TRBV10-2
CASSETGKGANSPLHF
TGCGCCAGCAGTGAAACAGGGAAGGGGGCTAATTCACCCCTCCACTTT
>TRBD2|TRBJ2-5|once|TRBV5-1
CASSLRLTSGDQETQYF
TGCGCCAGCAGCTTGAGGTTAACTAGCGGGGACCAAGAGACCCAGTACTTC
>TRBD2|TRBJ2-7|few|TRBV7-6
CASSPGTSGRAHEQYF
TGTGCCAGCAGCCCCGGGACTAGCGGGAGGGCCCACGAGCAGTACTTC
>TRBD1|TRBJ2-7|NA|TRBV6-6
CASRTGTATYEQYF
TGTGCCAGCCGAACCGGGACAGCTACCTACGAGCAGTACTTC
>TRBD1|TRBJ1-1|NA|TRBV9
CASSVDPGGNTEAFF
TGTGCCAGCAGCGTAGACCCAGGGGGGAACACTGAAGCTTTCTTT
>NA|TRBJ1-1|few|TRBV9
CASSVAGQTNNEAFF
TGTGCCAGCAGCGTAGCAGGACAGACTAATAATGAAGCTTTCTTT
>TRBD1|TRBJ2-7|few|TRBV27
CASSVDRGLYEQYF
TGTGCCAGCAGTGTGGACAGGGGGCTCTACGAGCAGTACTTC
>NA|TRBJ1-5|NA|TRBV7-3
CASSLGHGQPQHF
TGTGCCAGCAGCTTAGGACATGGTCAGCCCCAGCATTTT
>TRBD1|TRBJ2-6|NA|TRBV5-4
CASSSPGQGNIGANVLTF
TGTGCCAGCAGCTCCCCGGGACAGGGAAATATTGGGGCCAACGTCCTGACTTTC
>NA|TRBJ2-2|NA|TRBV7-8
CASSWTENTGELFF
TGTGCCAGCAGCTGGACAGAGAACACCGGGGAGCTGTTTTTT
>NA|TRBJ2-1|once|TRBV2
CASSESVFPGVEQFF
TGTGCCAGCAGTGAATCAGTGTTCCCCGGGGTTGAGCAGTTCTTC
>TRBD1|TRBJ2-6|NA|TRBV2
CASSQDRESGANVLTF
TGTGCCAGCAGTCAAGACAGGGAGTCTGGGGCCAACGTCCTGACTTTC